What follows are 23 T cell receptor beta chains derived from one specimen sequenced in a study of T cell repertoires in cytomegalovirus infection. TCRdb re-analysed the reads in MiXCR, keeping a single row per CDR3 protein. The data hold about 230,000 distinct CDR3 sequences, with approximately 22% observed a single time. The sequenced sample was CD8+ T cells from PBMCs. The receptor set was obtained from a human donor in good health (CMV status not recorded). Some clones in this sample may be carry-over from other donors' samples.

This clonotype was detected many times. The J gene is TRBJ2-1, the V gene TRBV7-2, with D perhaps assigned TRBD1 or TRBD2 (5 bases each). CDR3 length: 13 residues. V gave up 5 bases and J gave up 8 bases, with 13 bases separating them. Germline V gene sequence: CDR1 SGHTA, CDR2 FQGNSA. The CDR3 reads CASSPPGRDEQFF. In DNA, the CDR3 is TGTGCCAGCAGCCCACCGGGGCGGGATGAGCAGTTCTTC. The full variable domain, completed using reference TRBV7-2 and TRBJ2-1, is GAGVSQSPSNKVTEKGKDVELRCDPISGHTALYWYRQSLGQGLEFLIYFQGNSAPDKSGLPSDRFSAERTGGSVSTLTIQRTQQEDSAVYLCASSPPGRDEQFFGPGTRLTVL.

This clonotype turned up a few times. V usage is TRBV4-1 and J usage is TRBJ2-2, with TRBD1 matching over 7 bases. This CDR3 is 18 amino acids long. J lost 7 bases, V lost 0 bases, and 14 bases had no gene match. Germline V gives CDR1 MGHRA, CDR2 YSYEKL. The CDR3 DNA sequence: TGCGCCAGCAGCCAAGATTGGGTCGAGGACAGGCTGCTCGGGGAGCTGTTTTTT. This translates into CASSQDWVEDRLLGELFF.

This clonotype was detected a few times. DNA of the CDR3: TGTGCCAGCAGCACGCTGACTGAAGCTTTCTTT. Residues: CASSTLTEAFF. The chain has TRBV12-3 or TRBV12-4 and TRBJ1-1; D gene unclear. Trimming took off 6 bases at V and 5 bases at J, with 7 bases between the two ends. The CDR3 spans 11 residues.

This chain links TRBV6-5 with TRBJ2-2; 8 bases fit TRBD1. The length of the CDR3 is 14 residues. V dropped 6 bases and J dropped 7; count of bases not matched to a gene: 7. CDR1 is MNHEY and CDR2 is SVGAGI in the germline V gene. The CDR3 reads CASSQGALGGELFF. For the CDR3, the DNA is TGTGCCAGCAGCCAGGGGGCCCTGGGCGGGGAGCTGTTTTTT.

This chain uses TRBV20-1 with TRBJ2-3; D is possibly TRBD1 (6 bases). Germline V gene data show CDR1 as DFQATT and CDR2 as SNEGSKA (reference sequence). Trimming stripped 3 bases from V and 4 bases from J, with 17 bases between. The CDR3 has 15 residues. Here the CDR3 DNA reads TGCAGTGCTAGGCCGTGGGGGCCACAGTCAGATACGCAGTATTTT. It yields the protein CSARPWGPQSDTQYF.

This clonotype occurred a few times. V and J are TRBV12-5 and TRBJ2-1; 7 bases map to TRBD2. The CDR3 is 15 residues long. The germline CDR1 and CDR2 sequences are LGHNT and FRNRAP. Trimming at V came to 4 bases and at J to 7 bases, leaving 10 bases not matched to a gene. The CDR3 nucleotides are TGTGCTAGTGGTTACGCGGAGGGGAGGGAAAATGAGCAGTTCTTC. Translated, it gives CASGYAEGRENEQFF. Variable domain in full (rest from reference TRBV12-5 and TRBJ2-1): DARVTQTPRHKVTEMGQEVTMRCQPILGHNTVFWYRQTMMQGLELLAYFRNRAPLDDSGMPKDRFSAEMPDATLATLKIQPSEPRDSAVYFCASGYAEGRENEQFFGPGTRLTVL.

J is TRBJ2-7 and V is TRBV13; D is unclear. Germline CDR1 PRHDT, CDR2 FYEKMQ (reference sequence). CDR3 length equals 15 residues. Trimming left V 4 bases short and J 4 bases short, with 17 bases between. The CDR3 protein is CASSSQTVVGYEQYF. The CDR3 bases are TGTGCCAGCAGCTCTCAGACCGTCGTGGGATACGAGCAGTACTTC. The whole variable domain, remainder taken from reference TRBV13 and TRBJ2-7, is AAGVIQSPRHLIKEKRETATLKCYPIPRHDTVYWYQQGPGQDPQFLISFYEKMQSDKGSIPDRFSAQQFSDYHSELNMSSLELGDSALYFCASSSQTVVGYEQYFGPGTRLTVT.

In this sample, this clonotype turned up a few times. The CDR3: CASNPSFHSEQFF. DNA for the CDR3: TGTGCCAGCAACCCAAGTTTCCACAGTGAGCAGTTCTTC. V is TRBV14 and J is TRBJ2-1, with D unclear. The germline gives CDR1 SGHDN, CDR2 FVKESK. This CDR3 spans 13 amino acids. Trimming cost V 7 bases and J 9 bases, with 16 bases left between them.

By share of the sample, this clonotype is medium-sized. The chain has TRBV7-8 and TRBJ2-7; D might be TRBD2 (5 bases). Germline CDR1 is SGHVS and CDR2 is FQNEAQ. Trimming took off 3 bases at V and 5 bases at J, with 11 bases between the two ends. This CDR3 region has 13 residues. The DNA of the CDR3 is TGTGCCAGCAGCTTGGAGGAGAGGGACGAGCAGTACTTC. Encoded protein: CASSLEERDEQYF.

This rearrangement joins TRBV29-1 to TRBJ1-2; D gene uncertain. CDR1 is SQVTM and CDR2 is ANQGSEA in the germline V gene. The ends were cut back, 6 bases at V and 4 bases at J, with 15 bases in the middle. This CDR3 region has 13 residues. In DNA form, the CDR3 reads TGCAGCGTCCCTTTGGGAAGTGGCTATGGCTACACCTTC. It translates to CSVPLGSGYGYTF.

The rearrangement uses TRBV6-6 and TRBJ2-3; D assignment may be TRBD1 or TRBD2 (5 bases each). Trimming took off 2 bases at V and 0 bases at J, with 21 bases between the two ends. The CDR3 has 19 residues. CDR1 MNHNY and CDR2 SVGAGI come from the germline V gene (reference sequence). The CDR3 loop is CASSYTSPGTSPSTDTQYF. Here the CDR3 DNA reads TGTGCCAGCAGTTACACCAGTCCCGGGACGAGCCCCAGCACAGATACGCAGTATTTT.

This clonotype was recorded a few times. The chain combines TRBV12-3 or TRBV12-4 with TRBJ2-3; the match to TRBD1 covers 7 bases. This CDR3 comprises 13 residues. V trimming: 6 bases; J trimming: 4 bases; junction bases outside the gene matches: 4. CDR3 loop: CASSVGTADTQYF. CDR3 nucleotide sequence: TGTGCCAGCAGCGTAGGGACAGCAGATACGCAGTATTTT.

Comments on this clonotype: One end of the junction does not line up with germline, which may come from a read error. V and J are TRBV4-1 and TRBJ2-7; TRBD1 is a possible D gene (8 bases). In germline, CDR1 is MGHRA, CDR2 YSYEKL. The CDR3 consists of 13 residues. The CDR3 sequence is CASSHRGGYEQYF. The CDR3, as DNA: TGTGCCAGCAGCCACAGGGGGGGGTACGAGCAGTACTTC.

This clonotype was found many times. The chain links TRBV7-9 to TRBJ1-2; 8 bases line up with TRBD1. Germline CDR1 reads SEHNR; CDR2 reads FQNEAQ (reference sequence). J lost 6 bases, V lost 5 bases, and 5 bases had no gene match. This CDR3 spans 13 amino acids. This CDR3 reads CASSTQGADGYTF. The CDR3 DNA follows: TGTGCCAGCAGCACCCAGGGGGCGGATGGCTACACCTTC.

The rearrangement links TRBV6-8 to TRBJ1-2, with D tentatively TRBD1 (6 bases). Per germline, CDR1 MNHGY and CDR2 SAAAGT. V was pared by 7 bases and J by 8 bases, with 17 bases between. The CDR3 consists of 13 residues. The CDR3 loop is CASTSWGQGGYTF. The DNA for the CDR3 is TGTGCCAGCACCTCATGGGGGCAAGGGGGCTACACCTTC.

This clonotype was recorded many times. The rearrangement joins TRBV12-3 or TRBV12-4 to TRBJ1-5, with 7 bases identical to TRBD1. V dropped 5 bases and J dropped 0; count of bases not matched to a gene: 7. This CDR3 has 16 amino acids. The CDR3 DNA is TGTGCCAGCAGTACAGGGGACGGTTATAGCAATCAGCCCCAGCATTTT. Encoded protein: CASSTGDGYSNQPQHF.

The CDR3 DNA reads TGTGCCAGCAGCCTACTAGGGGGCGAGCAGCCCCAGCATTTT. Protein: CASSLLGGEQPQHF. The chain has TRBV7-6 and TRBJ1-5; 7 bases are a match to TRBD1. From germline, CDR1 is SGHVS and CDR2 FNYEAQ. CDR3 length: 14 residues. V gave up 5 bases and J gave up 7 bases; unmatched junction bases: 8.

This rearrangement joins TRBV7-6 to TRBJ2-1; 7 positions match TRBD1. With V trimmed by 5 bases and J by 3 bases, 7 bases remained unmatched. Germline CDR1 is SGHVS and CDR2 is FNYEAQ. CDR3 length equals 15 residues. CDR3 sequence reads: CASSRRQGDYNEQFF. CDR3 sequence (DNA): TGTGCCAGCAGCCGACGACAGGGTGACTACAATGAGCAGTTCTTC.

This clonotype was recorded a few times. The chain is built from TRBV29-1 and TRBJ1-2; possible D gene TRBD1, 6 bases. V dropped 7 bases and J dropped 10 bases, with 16 bases sitting between them. This CDR3 is built from 11 residues. Germline V gene data show CDR1 as SQVTM and CDR2 as ANQGSEA. The CDR3 DNA sequence: TGCAGCGGAACCTTGGGACACCACTACACCTTC. It encodes CSGTLGHHYTF.

This clonotype turned up a few times. The chain links TRBV7-9 to TRBJ2-1; no definite D call. Germline assignment: CDR1 SEHNR and CDR2 FQNEAQ (reference sequence). V dropped 8 bases and J dropped 5 bases, with 7 bases sitting between them. The CDR3 covers 11 residues. The DNA of the CDR3 is TGTGCCAGCCGGGCGAACAATGAGCAGTTCTTC. This encodes CASRANNEQFF.

This clonotype was observed many times. The J gene is TRBJ2-5, the V gene TRBV7-2; 8 bases line up with TRBD2. Per germline, CDR1 SGHTA and CDR2 FQGNSA. Trimming removed 3 bases from V and 2 bases from J; junction bases left unmatched: 8. The CDR3 contains 16 residues. This chain's CDR3 is CASSFGVAGSQETQYF. CDR3 nucleotide sequence: TGTGCCAGCAGCTTTGGGGTAGCGGGGAGTCAAGAGACCCAGTACTTC.

This clonotype was observed at least ten times. The genes are TRBV7-6 and TRBJ1-1, with D possibly TRBD1 on 5 matching bases. This CDR3 contains 14 residues. V shed 1 base and J shed 1 base, with 7 bases lying between them. Germline loops: CDR1 SGHVS, CDR2 FNYEAQ. DNA for the CDR3: TGTGCCAGCAGCTTAGGACAGACGAACACTGAAGCTTTCTTT. This translates into CASSLGQTNTEAFF.

This clonotype was counted a few times. The chain combines TRBV15 with TRBJ1-1; D is unresolved. V lost 5 bases and J lost 6, with 13 bases in between. Germline V lookup: CDR1 LNHNV, CDR2 YYDKDF (reference sequence). The CDR3 is 13 amino acids. CDR3 DNA sequence: TGTGCCACCAGCGATAATCTAGTCGCTGAAGCTTTCTTT. Translating gives CATSDNLVAEAFF.